The 16 T cell receptor beta chains below all came from one sample that was sequenced in a study of blood T cell repertoires in COVID-19. The method was immunoSEQ multiplex PCR; TCRdb's version includes in-frame clones alone and lacks a portion of them. This table holds about 120,000 clones, roughly four fifths found once. The sample was peripheral blood. These receptors were obtained from a human donor in a cohort sampled during active COVID-19.

The rearrangement links TRBV5-4 to TRBJ1-6, with TRBD1 matching 10 bases. The germline V gene encodes CDR1 SGHNT and CDR2 YYREEE (reference sequence). This CDR3 is 16 amino acids long. V lost 7 bases, J lost 8 bases, and 12 bases stayed unmatched. CDR3 nucleotides: TGTGCCAGCTCTTTAGACAGGGGGCGCAGAGATTCACCCCTCCACTTT. Its protein product is CASSLDRGRRDSPLHF.

V usage is TRBV4-3 and J usage is TRBJ1-2; D might be TRBD1 (5 bases). V was shortened by 1 base and J by 3 bases, with 12 bases between the two germline ends. From germline, CDR1 is LGHNA and CDR2 YSLEER. The CDR3 contains 15 residues. CDR3 DNA sequence: TGCGCCAGCAGCCAAGTCCCCAGGGTATACTATGGCTACACCTTC. This translates into CASSQVPRVYYGYTF.

The rearrangement links TRBV9 to TRBJ2-7; D perhaps matches TRBD1 (6 bases). V was shortened by 3 bases and J by 4 bases, with 11 bases between the two germline ends. The V gene's germline CDR1 is SGDLS and CDR2 YYNGEE. The CDR3 totals 13 residues. For the CDR3, the DNA is TGTGCCAGCAGCGCCACCACAGGGTACGAGCAGTACTTC. Residues: CASSATTGYEQYF. Complete variable domain (other parts from reference TRBV9 and TRBJ2-7): DSGVTQTPKHLITATGQRVTLRCSPRSGDLSVYWYQQSLDQGLQFLIQYYNGEERAKGNILERFSAQQFPDLHSELNLSSLELGDSALYFCASSATTGYEQYFGPGTRLTVT.

This clone was detected a few times. The genes are TRBV2 and TRBJ2-7; D remains unclear. V was cut by 4 bases and J by 3 bases, with 13 bases left in between. In germline, CDR1 is SNHLY, CDR2 FYNNEI. This CDR3 comprises 14 residues. The CDR3 here is CASSVELPGYEQYF. CDR3 nucleotides: TGTGCCAGCAGTGTCGAACTCCCGGGCTACGAGCAGTACTTC.

The count of this clone is one. Here the CDR3 reads CATSEGGTGAFSYNSPLHF. The CDR3 bases are TGTGCCACCAGTGAGGGAGGCACAGGGGCCTTCTCCTATAATTCACCCCTCCACTTT. The chain carries TRBV24-1 and TRBJ1-6; 7 bases align to TRBD1. Germline V gene data show CDR1 as KGHDR and CDR2 as SFDVKD. The CDR3 spans 19 residues. The V gene end was trimmed by 4 bases and the J gene end by 0 bases; junction bases not matched to a gene: 11.

This clone was picked up a small number of times. This chain connects TRBV7-2 to TRBJ2-7, with 12 bases aligning to TRBD1. Trimming at V came to 3 bases and at J to 4 bases, leaving 1 base not matched to a gene. The CDR3 contains 14 residues. Germline V gene data show CDR1 as SGHTA and CDR2 as FQGNSA. CDR3 residues: CASSLGQGAYEQYF. CDR3 coding DNA: TGTGCCAGCAGCTTGGGACAGGGGGCGTACGAGCAGTACTTC.

This chain joins TRBV19 and TRBJ2-3; a possible D gene is TRBD1 (6 bases). Germline loops: CDR1 LNHDA, CDR2 SQIVND (reference sequence). V lost 4 bases and J lost 0, with 8 bases in between. This CDR3 spans 14 amino acids. The CDR3 sequence is CASSNRDSTDTQYF. The CDR3 DNA sequence: TGTGCCAGTAGTAACAGGGACAGCACAGATACGCAGTATTTT.

The rearrangement uses TRBV6-2 or TRBV6-3 and TRBJ2-3; weak D call: TRBD1 (6 bases). V lost 5 bases to trimming and J lost 2 bases, with 14 bases between them. The CDR3 is 15 residues long. Per germline, CDR1 MNHEY and CDR2 SVGEGT. The CDR3 DNA is TGTGCCAGCAGTGCCCGGACAGCATTCACAGATACGCAGTATTTT. Translating gives CASSARTAFTDTQYF.

V usage is TRBV13 and J usage is TRBJ2-7; 8 nucleotides agree with TRBD2. This CDR3 has 14 amino acids. V gave up 5 bases and J gave up 3 bases; unmatched junction bases: 6. Germline lookup yields CDR1 PRHDT and CDR2 FYEKMQ (reference sequence). CDR3 coding DNA: TGTGCCAGCAGCCCCATGGCGGGGGGCTACGAGCAGTACTTC. Encoded protein: CASSPMAGGYEQYF.

The rearrangement uses TRBV7-2 and TRBJ1-6, with TRBD1 matching 9 bases. This CDR3 comprises 15 residues. Germline trimming cut 3 bases from V and 8 bases from J; bases unmatched to any gene: 5. Per the germline V gene, CDR1 is SGHTA and CDR2 is FQGNSA. Here the CDR3 DNA reads TGTGCCAGCAGCTTCACAGGGGGCCTGGATTCACCCCTCCACTTT. Protein product: CASSFTGGLDSPLHF.

This clone turned up a few times. The chain combines TRBV6-2 or TRBV6-3 with TRBJ2-1, with D perhaps matching TRBD1 (6 bases). The germline gives CDR1 MNHEY, CDR2 SVGEGT. The V end lost 0 bases, the J end lost 7 bases, and 10 bases lay between the germline ends. This CDR3 is 14 amino acids long. CDR3 DNA: TGTGCCAGCAGTTACTCTGGGGGCTCAAATGAGCAGTTCTTC. This translates into CASSYSGGSNEQFF.

The CDR3 bases are TGTGCCAGCAGCTTAGATTTTTGGGGGGAGTTCACCTACGAGCAGTACTTC. It specifies CASSLDFWGEFTYEQYF. The genes are TRBV11-2 and TRBJ2-7; maybe TRBD2 (6 bases). Between the trimmed V and J ends, which lost 0 bases and 2 bases, there was a span of 17 bases. Germline-derived CDR1 and CDR2 are SGHAT and FQNNGV. This CDR3 has 17 amino acids.

This chain connects TRBV4-3 to TRBJ1-2; 9 nucleotides line up with TRBD1. Trimming took 2 bases from V and 6 from J; bases not matched to a gene: 1. Germline lookup yields CDR1 LGHNA and CDR2 YSLEER. CDR3 length: 13 amino acids. CDR3 in amino acids: CASSQTGGNGYTF. DNA for the CDR3: TGCGCCAGCAGCCAAACAGGGGGCAATGGCTACACCTTC.

This chain uses TRBV4-3 with TRBJ1-2, with D possibly matching TRBD1 (6 bases). The CDR3 totals 13 residues. V shed 0 bases and J shed 5 bases, with 7 bases lying between them. The germline CDR1 and CDR2 sequences are LGHNA and YSLEER. CDR3 loop: CASSQDRGYGYTF. The CDR3 DNA follows: TGCGCCAGCAGCCAAGATAGGGGGTATGGCTACACCTTC.

V gene TRBV7-9 combines with J gene TRBJ1-4; possibly TRBD1 for D (5 bases). Trimming took off 3 bases at V and 2 bases at J, with 13 bases between the two ends. The CDR3 sequence is 16 residues long. Germline loops: CDR1 SEHNR, CDR2 FQNEAQ (reference sequence). The CDR3 DNA sequence: TGTGCCAGCAGCTTGCCCCCAGGGTCCACTAATGAAAAACTGTTTTTT. It specifies CASSLPPGSTNEKLFF.

This chain connects TRBV4-1 to TRBJ2-7; a possible D gene is TRBD1 (6 bases). Germline-derived CDR1 and CDR2 are MGHRA and YSYEKL. The CDR3 length is 15 residues. Trimming left V 0 bases short and J 0 bases short, with 9 bases between. CDR3 region: CASSQDPGVSYEQYF. For the CDR3, the DNA is TGCGCCAGCAGCCAAGATCCAGGGGTCTCCTACGAGCAGTACTTC.